These 31 T cell receptor beta chains originate from one sample sequenced in a study of neurological immune-mediated disorders (dated by TCRdb to between 2018 and 2021). The library was prepared using 5' RACE. TCRdb records Illumina HiSeq 2500 as the sequencer. The public reads were quality trimmed at Q25 with fastp and then assembled into clones with MiXCR by TCRdb, keeping productive beta chains. Every entry covers one CDR3 protein and lists the most common genes and DNA from its rows. The sample table holds just over 50,000 distinct CDR3 sequences, of which 3% to 3.5% were seen once. The ten largest clones add up to 5.5% to 6.5% of the sample. The sequencing input was PBMCs. The receptors stem from a man aged 40-49 years with multiple sclerosis.

The table lists this clonotype with many counts. The chain employs TRBV7-2 and TRBJ2-7, with 9 nucleotides matching TRBD2. Germline V gene lookup returns CDR1 SGHTA and CDR2 FQGNSA. CDR3 length: 16 amino acids. With 3 bases clipped from V and 1 base from J, the junction kept 7 bases outside the gene matches. The CDR3 loop reads CASSFLSSGVSYEQYF. In DNA, the CDR3 is TGTGCCAGCAGCTTCTTGTCTAGCGGGGTGTCCTACGAGCAGTACTTC.

This clonotype was seen many times. This chain connects TRBV7-2 to TRBJ1-6; TRBD1 agrees at 9 bases. This CDR3 is 17 amino acids long. Germline V gene sequence: CDR1 SGHTA, CDR2 FQGNSA. V gave up 4 bases and J gave up 3 bases; unmatched junction bases: 7. This CDR3 reads CASSWAGTGLYNSPLHF. The CDR3 DNA is TGTGCCAGCAGCTGGGCGGGGACAGGGCTCTATAATTCACCCCTCCACTTT. The full variable domain, rest sourced from reference TRBV7-2 and TRBJ1-6, is GAGVSQSPSNKVTEKGKDVELRCDPISGHTALYWYRQSLGQGLEFLIYFQGNSAPDKSGLPSDRFSAERTGGSVSTLTIQRTQQEDSAVYLCASSWAGTGLYNSPLHFGNGTRLTVT.

Note on this clonotype: Its ends do not fully match the called genes, so a read error is possible. This sequence joins TRBV20-1 and TRBJ1-6; 8 bases map to TRBD1. Germline V lookup: CDR1 DFQATT, CDR2 SNEGSKA (reference sequence). The CDR3 consists of 16 residues. CDR3 residues: CSARDYGQGLNSPLNF. DNA for the CDR3: TGCAGTGCTAGAGATTATGGACAGGGACTAAATTCACCCCTCAACTTT.

This clonotype was picked up many times. The gene calls are TRBV2 and TRBJ2-5; 7 nucleotides agree with TRBD1. This CDR3 is 14 amino acids long. After removal of 10 bases from V and 5 bases from J, the junction contained 13 bases not matched to a gene. The germline CDR1 and CDR2 sequences are SNHLY and FYNNEI. The DNA for the CDR3 is TGTGCCACATCTACTACAGGGGTTGTGGAGACCCAGTACTTC. This codes for CATSTTGVVETQYF.

This clonotype was counted many times. The chain joins TRBV5-1 to TRBJ1-3; unclear D gene. This CDR3 spans 16 amino acids. Germline values: CDR1 SGHRS, CDR2 YFSETQ. Trimming took off 0 bases at V and 0 bases at J, with 10 bases between the two ends. CDR3 amino acids: CASSLGTVFSGNTIYF. The CDR3, as DNA: TGCGCCAGCAGCTTGGGGACGGTCTTCTCTGGAAACACCATATATTTT.

This clonotype was observed many times. The rearrangement links TRBV29-1 to TRBJ2-5; D remains ambiguous. The V end was cut by 7 bases, the J end by 3 bases, with 12 bases between. The CDR3 contains 12 residues. The germline gives CDR1 SQVTM, CDR2 ANQGSEA. The CDR3 DNA sequence: TGCAGCGCTTTAAGTACGGAAGAGACCCAGTACTTC. The encoded protein is CSALSTEETQYF.

This clonotype was seen a few times. A much larger clonotype is one base distant, so this may be a read error. The genes are TRBV12-3 or TRBV12-4 and TRBJ2-2; D call uncertain. The CDR3 length is 14 residues. Trimming removed 3 bases at V and 5 bases at J, with 10 bases between. The CDR3 protein is CASSLFTLTGELFF. Written as DNA, the CDR3 is TGTGCCAGCAGTTTGTTTACCTTGACCGGGGAGCTGTTTTTT.

This clonotype was found a few times. J is TRBJ1-2 and V is TRBV20-1; no clear D. The CDR3 has 13 amino acids. Trimming left V 0 bases short and J 8 bases short, with 13 bases between. Germline-derived CDR1 and CDR2 are DFQATT and SNEGSKA (reference sequence). The CDR3 region is CSARDGGPEGYTF. DNA for the CDR3: TGCAGTGCTAGAGATGGAGGGCCCGAGGGCTACACCTTC.

The CDR3 DNA reads TGTGCCAGTGAGACAGGGATAGAGCAGTACTTC. It translates to CASETGIEQYF. The genes are TRBV2 and TRBJ2-7, with TRBD1 matching 7 bases. Germline assignment: CDR1 SNHLY and CDR2 FYNNEI. This CDR3 has 11 residues. Trimming took 9 bases from V and 7 from J; bases not matched to a gene: 6.

This clonotype was observed at least ten times. The germline gene is not matched at one end of the junction; a read error may be the cause. The gene calls are TRBV12-3 or TRBV12-4 and TRBJ1-5, with unresolved D. The CDR3 length is 13 residues. In DNA, the CDR3 is TGTGCCAGCAGTTTAACGGCCGATCAGCCCCAGAATTTT. Translation: CASSLTADQPQNF.

This clonotype was observed many times. The gene calls are TRBV6-1 and TRBJ2-1, with a tentative D call TRBD2 (5 bases). Between the trimmed V and J ends, which lost 6 bases and 4 bases, there was a span of 19 bases. CDR1 is MNHNS and CDR2 is SASEGT in the germline V gene. The CDR3 runs to 16 residues. The CDR3 loop is CASSQQALAPYNEQFF. The CDR3 DNA reads TGTGCCAGCAGCCAGCAAGCCCTAGCCCCTTACAATGAGCAGTTCTTC.

In this sample, this clonotype turned up once. The chain employs TRBV30 and TRBJ1-1; 8 bases line up with TRBD1. Losses at the gene ends were 4 bases for V and 0 bases for J; bases not matched to a gene: 13. The CDR3 extends over 17 amino acids. CDR1 is GTSNPN, CDR2 SVGIG, per germline (reference sequence). This CDR3 is CAWTRVLGQALNTEAFF. CDR3 sequence (DNA): TGTGCCTGGACGCGGGTCTTGGGACAGGCTTTGAACACTGAAGCTTTCTTT.

This clonotype was observed at least ten times. This chain links TRBV20-1 with TRBJ2-2; possible D gene TRBD2, 6 bases. Germline CDR1 is DFQATT and CDR2 is SNEGSKA (reference sequence). The CDR3 extends over 15 amino acids. Between the trimmed V and J ends, which lost 6 bases and 0 bases, there was a span of 14 bases. The CDR3 nucleotides read TGCAGTGCCCCGGAGTGGGGGGCGAACACCGGGGAGCTGTTTTTT. As protein: CSAPEWGANTGELFF.

In this sample, this clonotype turned up many times. The chain couples TRBV6-6 to TRBJ2-1, with D possibly being TRBD1 or TRBD2 (7 bases each). In germline, CDR1 is MNHNY, CDR2 SVGAGI (reference sequence). With 6 bases removed from V and 9 bases from J, the gap between germline ends came to 12 bases. CDR3 size: 12 residues. DNA of the CDR3: TGTGCCAGCAGCCCAGGGGGGGGTGAGCAGTTCTTC. It specifies CASSPGGGEQFF.

This clonotype was recorded many times. This chain links TRBV9 with TRBJ2-7; TRBD2 aligns across 7 bases. The CDR3 extends over 18 amino acids. With 4 bases clipped from V and 0 bases from J, the junction kept 16 bases outside the gene matches. Germline V gene data show CDR1 as SGDLS and CDR2 as YYNGEE. The CDR3 sequence: CASSPTGGTGKSSYEQYF. The CDR3 DNA is TGTGCCAGCAGCCCAACGGGGGGAACAGGCAAAAGCTCCTACGAGCAGTACTTC.

This clonotype was found many times. The rearrangement links TRBV5-5 to TRBJ1-5, with 11 bases aligning to TRBD1. The CDR3 is 15 residues long. Germline trimming cut 4 bases from V and 6 bases from J; bases unmatched to any gene: 6. The V gene's germline CDR1 is SGHKS and CDR2 YYEKEE (reference sequence). CDR3 coding DNA: TGTGCCAGCAGCCGGACAGGGGGCGAGGGTCAGCCCCAGCATTTT. Its protein product is CASSRTGGEGQPQHF.

This clonotype showed up many times. The chain links TRBV20-1 to TRBJ2-3; the match to TRBD2 covers 9 bases. The germline gives CDR1 DFQATT, CDR2 SNEGSKA (reference sequence). The trim removed 1 base at V and 2 bases at J, leaving 7 bases unmatched. There are 16 residues in the CDR3. DNA of the CDR3: TGCAGTGCTAGAGCCCCACAGCGGGGGGTCACAGATACGCAGTATTTT. Protein sequence: CSARAPQRGVTDTQYF.

On this clonotype itself: Mismatch with germline at one junction end may stem from a read error. The rearrangement uses TRBV7-2 and TRBJ2-3; a possible D gene is TRBD2 (7 bases). Germline-derived CDR1 and CDR2 are SGHTA and FQGNSA. This CDR3 contains 15 residues. The CDR3 loop is CASSPMRGGPNTQYF. CDR3 DNA sequence: TGTGCCAGCAGCCCCATGAGGGGGGGGCCGAATACGCAGTACTTT.

This clonotype was recorded many times. The chain couples TRBV27 to TRBJ1-5, with a possible D match to TRBD1 (5 bases). The CDR3 is 15 amino acids. Germline V lookup: CDR1 MNHEY, CDR2 SMNVEV (reference sequence). V was cut by 8 bases and J by 5 bases, with 19 bases left in between. CDR3 sequence: CASRVQGSLHQPQHF. DNA of the CDR3: TGTGCCAGCCGAGTCCAGGGAAGTCTCCATCAGCCCCAGCATTTT.

There are many counts of this clonotype. This chain links TRBV18 with TRBJ1-2; perhaps TRBD1 as D (6 bases). This CDR3 region has 13 residues. CDR1 and CDR2 from the germline V gene are KGHSH and LQKENI. The V end was cut by 4 bases, the J end by 6 bases, with 12 bases between. The CDR3 DNA follows: TGTGCCAGCTCACTCCGACAGGCTCATGGCTACACCTTC. Protein: CASSLRQAHGYTF.

This clonotype was observed at least ten times. This chain links TRBV12-3 or TRBV12-4 with TRBJ1-2; 7 bases are a match to TRBD1. The junction had 6 bases not matched to a gene; V was cut back by 3 bases and J by 8 bases. The CDR3 runs 13 residues. CDR3 sequence: CASSFGSGGGYTF. The CDR3 nucleotides read TGTGCCAGCAGTTTTGGGTCAGGGGGAGGCTACACCTTC.

This clonotype was seen at least ten times. V gene TRBV7-3 combines with J gene TRBJ2-2; the D gene could be TRBD1 or TRBD2 (6 bases each). Germline CDR1 SGHTA, CDR2 FQGTGA. Trimming removed 1 base at V and 5 bases at J, with 23 bases between. CDR3 length equals 19 residues. The DNA of the CDR3 is TGTGCCAGCAGCTTAAAGCCCCCCGGGCCTAGGGGGGTGACCGGGGAGCTGTTTTTT. It codes for CASSLKPPGPRGVTGELFF.

In this sample, this clonotype turned up many times. This chain joins TRBV28 and TRBJ1-2; D is possibly TRBD1 (6 bases). Per the germline V gene, CDR1 is MDHEN and CDR2 is SYDVKM. The V and J ends lost 3 bases and 3 bases respectively, with 14 bases between them. CDR3 size: 15 residues. CDR3 region: CASSLGGAWDYGYTF. For the CDR3, the DNA is TGTGCCAGCAGTTTGGGGGGGGCGTGGGACTATGGCTACACCTTC.

This clonotype has ten or more counts. This chain links TRBV20-1 with TRBJ2-5; 8 positions match TRBD2. CDR1 is DFQATT and CDR2 is SNEGSKA in the germline V gene (reference sequence). This CDR3 spans 16 amino acids. Unmatched junction bases numbered 8, after V lost 0 bases and J lost 2 bases. The CDR3 protein is CSARDWRGDDQETQYF. The CDR3 DNA reads as TGCAGTGCTAGAGACTGGCGGGGGGATGATCAAGAGACCCAGTACTTC.

This clonotype was counted many times. The J gene is TRBJ2-2, the V gene TRBV6-5; 10 bases agree with TRBD1. The CDR3 contains 15 residues. V shed 6 bases, J shed 6 bases, and the junction held 7 bases outside the gene matches. Looked up from germline, CDR1 is MNHEY and CDR2 is SVGAGI. The CDR3 is CASSPGTGEAGELFF. Written as DNA, the CDR3 is TGTGCCAGCAGCCCCGGGACAGGGGAAGCCGGGGAGCTGTTTTTT.

At least ten counts were recorded for this clonotype. Here the CDR3 reads CASSDRANTDTQYF. CDR3 nucleotides: TGTGCCAGCAGCGACAGAGCTAACACAGATACGCAGTATTTT. V is TRBV4-2 and J is TRBJ2-3, with a possible D match to TRBD1 (5 bases). The CDR3 spans 14 residues. Trimming left V 5 bases short and J 2 bases short, with 11 bases between. Germline-derived CDR1 and CDR2 are LGHNA and YNFKEQ.

This clonotype was recorded a few times. A much bigger clone sits one base away, suggesting this may be a read error. The chain combines TRBV29-1 with TRBJ2-7; D gene unclear. Trimming cost V 4 bases and J 1 base, with 8 bases left between them. CDR1 and CDR2 from the germline V gene are SQVTM and ANQGSEA. The CDR3 totals 12 residues. CDR3 protein: CSVGERSYEQYF. DNA for the CDR3: TGCAGCGTTGGGGAAAGATCCTACGAGCAGTACTTC.

The CDR3 loop is CASSLVGSNNEQFF. Written as DNA, the CDR3 is TGCGCCAGCAGCTTGGTTGGCAGCAACAATGAGCAGTTCTTC. The chain employs TRBV5-1 and TRBJ2-1; no clear D gene. Per the germline V gene, CDR1 is SGHRS and CDR2 is YFSETQ. This CDR3 has 14 residues. V was clipped by 0 bases and J by 5 bases, with 9 bases between them.

This clonotype occurred many times. V is TRBV5-1 and J is TRBJ2-7; 10 positions agree with TRBD2. The CDR3 runs to 14 residues. The V gene's germline CDR1 is SGHRS and CDR2 YFSETQ. The V gene end was trimmed by 2 bases and the J gene end by 3 bases; junction bases not matched to a gene: 2. CDR3 DNA: TGCGCCAGCAGCTTCCAGCGGGGGGGCTACGAGCAGTACTTC. This gives the protein CASSFQRGGYEQYF.

This clonotype has a count of ten or more. The genes are TRBV5-1 and TRBJ1-1; the D gene is possibly TRBD1 (5 bases). The V end was cut by 3 bases, the J end by 3 bases, with 15 bases between. CDR1 is SGHRS, CDR2 YFSETQ, per germline. This CDR3 has 15 amino acids. The chain's CDR3 is CASSSLRTGDTEAFF. The CDR3 DNA reads as TGCGCCAGCAGCTCCTTAAGAACGGGGGACACTGAAGCTTTCTTT.

This clonotype showed up many times. The chain couples TRBV20-1 to TRBJ2-1; perhaps D is TRBD1 or TRBD2 (6 bases each). Trimming stripped 6 bases from V and 7 bases from J, with 25 bases between. Germline values: CDR1 DFQATT, CDR2 SNEGSKA (reference sequence). The CDR3 spans 16 residues. The CDR3 bases are TGCAGTGCCAAAAACCCCAAAACGGGGGCGCGGAATGAGCAGTTCTTC. This sequence encodes CSAKNPKTGARNEQFF.